The count of the clone carrying this TCR beta chain is one. Treatment indicated: around 19 received Ad26.COV2.S at low or high dose, single or two shots; a few received placebo; per-sample allocation not given. The investigators took samples on day 63 after the first vaccine or placebo injection. This person who donated was an adult of 18-55 years in Boston. V dropped 1 base and J dropped 5 bases, with 8 bases sitting between them. CDR3 length equals 13 residues. Germline V gene sequence: CDR1 MGHRA, CDR2 YSYEKL. TCRdb keeps only in-frame clones here, not all; method: immunoSEQ multiplex PCR. The data show 350,000 to 500,000 clones, 90% seen once. The sample comes from a study of Ad26.COV2.S vaccination and SARS-CoV-2 variants.

The sample consisted of peripheral blood, taken in a trial of Ad26.COV2.S vaccine versus placebo. The clonotype originates from a person aged 18-60 years who received the Ad26.COV2.S COVID-19 vaccine or a placebo. The chain uses TRBV4-1 and TRBJ2-5; D not certain. The CDR3 nucleotides read TGCGCCAGCAGCCAAGTCTATCGGGAGACCCAGTACTTC. It translates to CASSQVYRETQYF.